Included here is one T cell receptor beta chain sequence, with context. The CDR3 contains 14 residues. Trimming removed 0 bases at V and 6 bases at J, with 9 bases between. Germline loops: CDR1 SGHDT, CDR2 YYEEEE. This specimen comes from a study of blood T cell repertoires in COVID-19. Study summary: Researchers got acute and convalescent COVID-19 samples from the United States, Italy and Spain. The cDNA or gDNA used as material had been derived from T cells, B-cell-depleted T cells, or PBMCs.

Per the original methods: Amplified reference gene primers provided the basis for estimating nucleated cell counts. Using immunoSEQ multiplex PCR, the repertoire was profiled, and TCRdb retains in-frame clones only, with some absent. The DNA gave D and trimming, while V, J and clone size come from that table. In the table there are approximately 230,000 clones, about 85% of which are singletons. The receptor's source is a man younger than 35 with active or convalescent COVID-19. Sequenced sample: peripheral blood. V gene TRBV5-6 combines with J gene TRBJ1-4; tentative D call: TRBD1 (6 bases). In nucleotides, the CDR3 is TGTGCCAGCAGCTTGGGGGACAACCATGAAAAACTGTTTTTT. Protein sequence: CASSLGDNHEKLFF.